This T cell receptor beta chain comes out of a study of tumor-infiltrating lymphocytes in primary liver carcinoma. Germline assignment: CDR1 SQVTM and CDR2 ANQGSEA. The CDR3 consists of 15 residues. The source material, about 18-33 mg of unsorted bulk tissue, was used to co-extract RNA and DNA. This clonotype was detected a few times. Germline and junction disagree at one end, which may indicate a read error. Starting material of 400 to 600 ng total RNA yielded TCR beta cDNA via a constant-region primer. It was through three nested multiplex PCR rounds of slightly modified ARM-PCR that TCR beta libraries arose. The first two PCR rounds, approximately 10 cycles each, used TRBV1-TRBV30 forward primers and a C-beta reverse primer. In TCRdb, the multiplex PCR reads were re-called with MiXCR into one record per CDR3 protein. The sample holds 75,000 to 80,000 distinct CDR3 sequences; 69% are singletons and the top ten take around 24%.

The J gene is TRBJ2-2, the V gene TRBV29-1; tentative D call: TRBD2 (5 bases). This TCR came from a middle-aged man with primary liver carcinoma and hepatitis B virus infection. The sequencing input was tumor-adjacent normal liver tissue. The CDR3 loop is CSVGSSAGNTWELFF. CDR3 nucleotides: TGCAGCGTTGGGTCTTCGGCCGGGAACACCTGGGAGTTGTTTTTC.